This record looks at one T cell receptor (beta chain) sequence and its context. Its antigen target is currently unknown. No qualities accompany the bases; no much larger clone lies one base away. This sample stems from a study of blood T cell repertoires in COVID-19 (dated by TCRdb to about 2020). The study in broad terms: Samples from collaborators originated in the United States, Italy and Spain and spanned both the acute and convalescent phases of COVID-19. The material from the prospective study consisted of cDNA or gDNA derived from T cells, B-cell-depleted T cells, or PBMCs. Deeply sampled blood TCRbeta repertoires from subjects exposed to, actively infected with, or recovered from COVID-19 were included in the dataset. The repertoires were released in a freely available public database intended as a resource for research on the immune response to SARS-CoV-2. The samples were drawn from two sources: the first 160 participants of the ongoing ImmuneRACE study, and some 1,300 subjects contributed by 6 global collaborators. The sample metadata nearly always contained a de-identified subject ID, COVID-19 status, age in years and sex. Where HLA class I and class II types were available, the types were taken from metadata supplied by the sample provider, not from assay-based typing.

The immunoSEQ Assay, a bias-controlled multiplex PCR, was used to amplify TCRbeta CDR3 regions from genomic DNA. The authors' analysis ran thus. Nucleated cell counts per sample were estimated from amplification of reference gene primers within the assay. To quantify the absolute abundance of each unique TCRbeta CDR3 rearrangement, sequence reads were collapsed and filtered. For each sample, productive Simpson clonality was calculated as the square root of Simpson's diversity index over productive rearrangements. The clones in this table, taken by TCRdb from immuneACCESS, are in-frame only. Not every clone is retained; where verified, under half of the shortfall comes from an unresolved V gene, and the cause of the rest is unknown. Clone size and V and J calls were adopted from that table, with D and trimming inferred from the DNA. Counted in this sample were some 510,000 clones; roughly 88% of them appeared once. Less than 2% of the sample comes from the top ten.

Overall study outcomes, separate from this receptor: Clinical and demographic metadata were provided uncurated, with the amount varying by source and participant.

The CDR3 has 17 amino acids, counting the end cysteine and phenylalanine. The read is trimmed to its CDR3 DNA, 51 bases read in frame from base 1. Trimming takes 3 bases from V and 0 bases from J, and the germline ends sit 16 bases apart. For CDR1 and CDR2, the germline V gene lists MNHEY and SVGEGT. Participants in the prospective study were aged roughly 18 to 100 years, lived in 24 United States geographic areas, and enrolled through a virtual design. In the prospective study, cohorts were assigned on the basis of participant-reported clinical history obtained from a screening survey and a study questionnaire. Recovered participants in ImmuneRACE Cohort 3 were defined by two consecutive negative NP/OP PCR tests, clearance by a healthcare professional, or resolution of symptoms. Mobile phlebotomists in the prospective study collected whole blood, serum and a nasopharyngeal or oropharyngeal swab from every participant. Over a roughly 2-month period, participants in the prospective study had the option of providing additional blood draws and questionnaires. Prospective study blood samples were shipped either frozen or at room temperature before DNA extraction.

The chain employs TRBV6-2 or TRBV6-3 and TRBJ2-3; too little of a D gene remains to name it. The receptor's source is a woman in her forties who had recovered from COVID-19. The sample consisted of PBMCs or T cells enriched from blood (not recorded which). The CDR3 region: CASSYTGGPYSTDTQYF. The DNA sequence reads TGTGCCAGCAGTTATACCGGCGGCCCCTATAGCACAGATACGCAGTATTTT.